Listed below are T cell receptor beta chains from one sample, sequenced in a study of blood T cell repertoires in COVID-19. The repertoire was sequenced with immunoSEQ multiplex PCR; TCRdb's copy has only in-frame clones and lacks some. This table has around 230,000 clones, approximately 90% appearing once. The sample comprised PBMCs or T cells enriched from blood (not recorded which). These receptors originate from a man aged 18 to 30 with acute COVID-19. The CDR3 runs from the conserved cysteine through the conserved F or W. The D gene is left open where the match is weak. Clone size is not always given. Where it is, it says once, few, many or a class for expanded clones.

>.|TRBJ2-1|TRBV6-2/TRBV6-3|.
CASSRDFNEQFF
TGTGCCAGCAGTCGGGACTTCAATGAGCAGTTCTTC
>.|TRBJ1-1|TRBV5-5|.
CASSWGVYGNTEAFF
TGTGCCAGCAGTTGGGGGGTGTACGGAAACACTGAAGCTTTCTTT
>.|TRBJ1-5|TRBV30|.
CAWSLGGNQPQHF
TGTGCCTGGAGTCTCGGGGGCAATCAGCCCCAGCATTTT
>.|TRBJ2-2|TRBV27|.
CASRITGYTGELFF
TGTGCCAGCAGAATTACAGGTTACACCGGGGAGCTGTTTTTT
>.|TRBJ1-2|TRBV2|TRBD1
CASRGQNYGYTF
TGTGCCAGCCGGGGACAGAACTATGGCTACACCTTC
>.|TRBJ2-7|TRBV6-2/TRBV6-3|.
CASSGIYRGGYEQYF
TGTGCCAGCAGTGGGATCTACAGGGGAGGCTACGAGCAGTACTTC
>.|TRBJ2-1|TRBV19|TRBD1
CASRGQGVEQFF
TGTGCCAGTAGGGGACAGGGCGTTGAGCAGTTCTTC
>.|TRBJ2-7|TRBV6-5|.
CASSQQSGSIEQYF
TGTGCCAGCAGCCAGCAGTCAGGTTCGATCGAGCAGTACTTC
>.|TRBJ1-5|TRBV30|.
CAWRERGGTDSNQPQHF
TGTGCCTGGAGGGAACGGGGGGGAACTGATAGCAATCAGCCCCAGCATTTT
>.|TRBJ2-2|TRBV19|TRBD1
CASSIRTGVYAGELFF
TGTGCCAGTAGTATCCGGACAGGGGTTTACGCCGGGGAGCTGTTTTTT
>.|TRBJ2-7|TRBV20-1|TRBD2
CSASDPSGRGNEQYF
TGCAGTGCTAGTGATCCTAGCGGGAGGGGGAACGAGCAGTACTTC
>.|TRBJ1-2|TRBV27|.
CASSSSQGTGYTF
TGTGCCAGCAGTTCATCACAGGGTACTGGCTACACCTTC
>.|TRBJ1-5|TRBV27|TRBD1
CASISTWTGGNQPQHF
TGTGCCAGCATAAGTACATGGACAGGCGGCAATCAGCCCCAGCATTTT
>.|TRBJ2-2|TRBV11-3|TRBD2
CASSLGLAGTGELFF
TGTGCCAGCAGCTTAGGCCTAGCGGGGACCGGGGAGCTGTTTTTT
>few|TRBJ2-7|TRBV28|.
CASSLGHTSYEQYF
TGTGCCAGCAGTCTGGGACACACCTCCTACGAGCAGTACTTC
>.|TRBJ1-4|TRBV30|.
CAWSDPGRDEKLFF
TGTGCCTGGAGTGATCCAGGGCGGGACGAAAAACTGTTTTTT
>.|TRBJ2-5|TRBV29-1|TRBD1
CSVDGTVGETQYF
TGCAGCGTCGACGGGACAGTCGGGGAAACCCAGTACTTC
>.|TRBJ2-2|TRBV30|.
CAWSVLSRTGELFF
TGTGCCTGGAGTGTTCTATCCCGCACCGGGGAGCTGTTTTTT
>.|TRBJ2-7|TRBV14|.
CASSQDQGQGISYEQYF
TGTGCCAGCAGCCAAGATCAGGGGCAGGGAATCTCTTACGAGCAGTACTTC
>.|TRBJ1-6|TRBV21-1|.
CASNFRYNSPLHF
TGTGCCAGCAACTTCCGGTATAATTCACCCCTCCACTTT
>.|TRBJ1-1|TRBV6-5|TRBD1
CASSATGQVGTEAFF
TGTGCCAGCAGCGCGACAGGGCAGGTGGGCACTGAAGCTTTCTTT
>.|TRBJ1-5|TRBV19|TRBD1
CASSRDRDYQPQHF
TGTGCCAGTAGTAGGGACAGGGATTATCAGCCCCAGCATTTT
>.|TRBJ2-5|TRBV27|TRBD1
CASSAGQGLRTQYF
TGTGCCAGCAGCGCTGGACAGGGCTTACGGACCCAGTACTTC
>.|TRBJ1-2|TRBV11-3|TRBD1
CASSLVDGTGLDIESGYTF
TGTGCCAGCAGCTTAGTAGACGGGACAGGGTTAGATATCGAGTCTGGCTACACCTTC
>once|TRBJ1-2|TRBV4-1|.
CASSQDSMARGYTF
TGCGCCAGCAGCCAGGACTCAATGGCGCGTGGCTACACCTTC
>.|TRBJ2-5|TRBV27|.
CASSVDYQETQYF
TGTGCCAGCAGTGTCGACTACCAAGAGACCCAGTACTTC
>.|TRBJ1-2|TRBV19|.
CASSISDIYGYTF
TGTGCCAGTAGTATCTCAGATATCTATGGCTACACCTTC
>.|TRBJ2-2|TRBV4-2|.
CASRVAETGELFF
TGTGCCAGCAGGGTTGCGGAAACCGGGGAGCTGTTTTTT
>.|TRBJ2-7|TRBV6-1|.
CASSERVNPSYEQYF
TGTGCCAGCAGTGAACGAGTAAACCCCTCCTACGAGCAGTACTTC
>.|TRBJ2-5|TRBV30|TRBD1
CASDRDQETQYF
TGTGCCTCGGACAGGGACCAAGAGACCCAGTACTTC
>.|TRBJ1-2|TRBV4-3|.
CASSQDWRTVVHGYTF
TGCGCCAGCAGCCAAGATTGGCGGACAGTAGTCCACGGCTACACCTTC
>few|TRBJ1-6|TRBV27|.
CASSLSGRSPLHF
TGTGCCAGCAGTTTATCGGGGAGGTCACCCCTCCACTTT
>.|TRBJ2-7|TRBV7-9|TRBD2
CASSLVAGALDEQYF
TGTGCCAGCAGCTTAGTAGCGGGGGCCCTGGACGAGCAGTACTTC
>.|TRBJ2-5|TRBV7-3|TRBD2
CASSSVAGGTQTQYF
TGTGCCAGCAGCTCTGTGGCGGGAGGGACGCAGACCCAGTACTTC
>.|TRBJ1-1|TRBV6-6|TRBD1
CASSQSRDRATEAFF
TGTGCCAGCAGTCAGTCCCGGGACAGGGCCACTGAAGCTTTCTTT
>once|TRBJ1-2|TRBV2|TRBD1
CASSKDRTNYGYTF
TGTGCCAGCAGTAAGGACAGGACTAACTATGGCTACACCTTC
>.|TRBJ1-1|TRBV13|.
CASSSRRENTEAFF
TGTGCCAGCAGCTCGAGACGGGAGAACACTGAAGCTTTCTTT
>once|TRBJ1-4|TRBV9|TRBD1
CASSATTGENEKLFF
TGTGCCAGCAGCGCAACGACAGGGGAGAATGAAAAACTGTTTTTT
>few|TRBJ1-5|TRBV27|.
CASSRGGSNQPQHF
TGTGCCAGCAGCAGGGGTGGAAGCAATCAGCCCCAGCATTTT
>.|TRBJ2-2|TRBV9|.
CASSPQGGNTGELFF
TGTGCCAGCAGCCCCCAGGGGGGAAACACCGGGGAGCTGTTTTTT